This record covers a single T cell receptor beta chain. Under the authors' procedure: Estimation of nucleated cell counts relied on the amplification of reference gene primers. Data came from immunoSEQ multiplex PCR; TCRdb stores just in-frame clones and leaves some out. The V and J calls and clone size are taken from that table; D and trimming were inferred from the DNA. The sample has 150,000 to 200,000 clones; 70% to 80% are singletons. From germline, CDR1 is SGHVS and CDR2 FNYEAQ. This CDR3 region has 18 residues. J lost 5 bases, V lost 4 bases, and 11 bases had no gene match. This specimen belongs to a study of blood T cell repertoires in COVID-19. Study background: Samples came from the United States, Italy and Spain, spanning acute and convalescent COVID-19. Nucleic acid was either cDNA or gDNA, and it came from T cells, B-cell-depleted T cells, or PBMCs.

Sequences were obtained from peripheral blood. This TCR derives from a woman aged 50 to 60 with active or convalescent COVID-19. V usage is TRBV7-6 and J usage is TRBJ2-7, with 16 bases aligning to TRBD2. The CDR3 coding sequence is TGTGCCAGCAGCTCGGGGACTAGCGGGAGGGCCGGAAGCCACGAGCAGTACTTC. Translating it yields CASSSGTSGRAGSHEQYF.